These 28 T cell receptor beta chains were sequenced from one sample in a study of vaccination and CD4 T cells after COVID-19. No antigen is known for these receptors. CD4+ T cells that had been cultured provided DNA sequenced with the Oncomine TCR Beta short-read assay. TCRdb independently ran MiXCR on the PCR reads; one entry per CDR3 protein. This sample carries roughly 15,000 distinct CDR3 sequences, approximately 52% of them seen once, and the ten largest clones take 11% to 15%. This sample's treatment: roughly 11-day PBMC culture with coronavirus spike peptide pools or control peptides (ViraFEST assay). Specimen: CD4+ T cells from blood, cultured in vitro. These receptors originate from a human donor who had recovered from COVID-19.

This sequence joins TRBV6-1 and TRBJ2-6; TRBD1 is a possible D gene (6 bases). Trimming removed 3 bases from V and 4 bases from J, with 10 bases in between. The CDR3 sequence is 15 residues long. Germline assignment: CDR1 MNHNS and CDR2 SASEGT. CDR3 residues: CASSENRVGANVLTF. DNA for the CDR3: TGTGCCAGCAGTGAGAACAGGGTCGGGGCCAACGTCCTGACTTTC.

This clonotype was counted between two and nine times. The rearrangement uses TRBV27 and TRBJ1-6; 8 bases map to TRBD1. CDR3 length equals 14 residues. From germline, CDR1 is MNHEY and CDR2 SMNVEV (reference sequence). The J segment lost 7 bases and the V segment lost 5 bases, leaving 4 bases of the junction unmatched. CDR3 protein: CASSRQGLNSPLHF. CDR3 sequence (DNA): TGTGCCAGCAGTCGACAGGGGCTCAATTCACCCCTCCACTTT.

V and J are TRBV6-1 and TRBJ2-7, with D uncertain. The CDR3 loop spans 14 amino acids. The V end lost 7 bases, the J end lost 0 bases, and 13 bases lay between the germline ends. Germline V gives CDR1 MNHNS, CDR2 SASEGT. CDR3 sequence reads: CASTRQVRSYEQYF. CDR3 bases: TGTGCCAGCACCCGGCAGGTCCGCTCCTACGAGCAGTACTTC.

In this sample, this clonotype turned up a few times. The CDR3 bases are TGTGCCAGCAGCTTAGGGACAGTGGTGGAGAACACTGAAGCTTTCTTT. It encodes CASSLGTVVENTEAFF. The gene calls are TRBV7-2 and TRBJ1-1; tentatively, D is TRBD1 (6 bases). This CDR3 has 16 residues. Germline CDR1 and CDR2: SGHTA and FQGNSA. V was shortened by 1 base and J by 1 base, with 13 bases between the two germline ends.

Concerning this clonotype itself: One end of the junction is discordant with germline, which a read error may explain. This sequence joins TRBV5-6 and TRBJ2-3; TRBD2 agrees at 7 bases. In germline, CDR1 is SGHDT, CDR2 YYEEEE. The CDR3 is 13 amino acids. The CDR3 loop reads CASSLDRGGAQYF. CDR3 DNA: TGCGCCAGCAGCTTGGATCGTGGGGGGGCGCAGTATTTT.

The sample holds one count of this clonotype. J is TRBJ1-2 and V is TRBV6-5; D is undetermined. Germline CDR1 and CDR2: MNHEY and SVGAGI. The CDR3 contains 11 residues. The germline V and J ends were trimmed by 0 bases and 8 bases, with 4 bases remaining between them. CDR3 sequence reads: CASSYSWGYTF. The CDR3 DNA reads TGTGCCAGCAGTTACTCGTGGGGCTACACCTTC.

This rearrangement joins TRBV24-1 to TRBJ1-5, with TRBD1 matching 9 bases. Germline V gene sequence: CDR1 KGHDR, CDR2 SFDVKD. CDR3 length: 20 amino acids. The V gene end was trimmed by 4 bases and the J gene end by 0 bases; junction bases not matched to a gene: 15. The CDR3 DNA reads as TGTGCCACCAGTGAGGGGGGACAGGGAACACCGTATGGTAGCAATCAGCCCCAGCATTTT. It codes for CATSEGGQGTPYGSNQPQHF.

The chain is built from TRBV19 and TRBJ1-6, with D unresolved. Germline V gene sequence: CDR1 LNHDA, CDR2 SQIVND (reference sequence). With 3 bases removed from V and 5 bases from J, the gap between germline ends came to 8 bases. The CDR3 totals 14 residues. This chain's CDR3 is CASSIMGNNSPLHF. The DNA of the CDR3 is TGTGCCAGTAGTATTATGGGAAATAATTCACCCCTCCACTTT.

This chain links TRBV6-1 with TRBJ2-1; weak D call: TRBD2 (7 bases). The length of the CDR3 is 15 residues. Trimming took 7 bases from V and 5 from J, leaving 18 bases between them. Per germline, CDR1 MNHNS and CDR2 SASEGT. The CDR3 sequence is CASTYDGGRHNEQFF. The CDR3 DNA sequence: TGTGCCAGCACCTATGACGGGGGGCGCCACAATGAGCAGTTCTTC.

J is TRBJ2-7 and V is TRBV11-2; 8 positions match TRBD2. CDR3 size: 16 residues. CDR1 SGHAT and CDR2 FQNNGV come from the germline V gene. The trim removed 2 bases at V and 4 bases at J, leaving 10 bases unmatched. DNA of the CDR3: TGTGCCAGCAGCTTAAGGAGCGGGAGATACGGGTACGAGCAGTACTTC. It translates to CASSLRSGRYGYEQYF.

The gene calls are TRBV6-1 and TRBJ1-4; weak D call: TRBD1 (5 bases). Trimming pared 0 bases from V and 16 bases from J, leaving 15 bases between. Germline V gene lookup returns CDR1 MNHNS and CDR2 SASEGT. The CDR3 is 13 residues long. Written as DNA, the CDR3 is TGTGCCAGCAGTGAAGCGGGGAAGGGGTTTAAGTTTTTT. Translating it yields CASSEAGKGFKFF.

The rearrangement joins TRBV18 to TRBJ2-2; D unclear. Trimming took 3 bases from V and 0 from J, leaving 8 bases between them. The CDR3 has 15 amino acids. Germline V gene lookup returns CDR1 KGHSH and CDR2 LQKENI. CDR3 DNA sequence: TGTGCCAGCTCACCTAAGGCTGCGAACACCGGGGAGCTGTTTTTT. Translated: CASSPKAANTGELFF.

This clonotype was seen only a few times. V usage is TRBV4-2 and J usage is TRBJ2-3, with TRBD2 matching over 12 bases. The CDR3 is made up of 15 amino acids. The germline V gene encodes CDR1 LGHNA and CDR2 YNFKEQ. Trimming took 1 base from V and 11 from J; bases not matched to a gene: 7. As DNA, the CDR3 is TGTGCCAGCAGCCAAGCCCTAGCGGGGGGGTTAGGGCAGTATTTT. It codes for CASSQALAGGLGQYF.

The chain is built from TRBV7-6 and TRBJ1-2; no definite D call. This CDR3 is built from 13 residues. V was pared by 1 base and J by 2 bases, with 5 bases between. Germline V gives CDR1 SGHVS, CDR2 FNYEAQ. CDR3 sequence reads: CASSLEHNYGYTF. CDR3 nucleotide sequence: TGTGCCAGCAGCTTAGAACACAACTATGGCTACACCTTC.

The CDR3 nucleotides are TGCAGCGGTAGCCTGAAGCGGGACACTGAAGCTTTCTTT. It translates to CSGSLKRDTEAFF. This chain joins TRBV29-1 and TRBJ1-1; D ambiguous. V dropped 7 bases and J dropped 3 bases, with 15 bases sitting between them. Per germline, CDR1 SQVTM and CDR2 ANQGSEA. The CDR3 spans 13 residues.

This sequence joins TRBV27 and TRBJ1-5; D uncertain. Germline V lookup: CDR1 MNHEY, CDR2 SMNVEV (reference sequence). The V end was cut by 6 bases, the J end by 3 bases, with 15 bases between. There are 15 residues in the CDR3. CDR3 bases: TGTGCCAGCAGCAGACGGGCGGGAGACAATCAGCCCCAGCATTTT. Protein product: CASSRRAGDNQPQHF.

There are a few counts of this clonotype. The chain employs TRBV20-1 and TRBJ1-1, with 7 bases aligning to TRBD1. The V and J ends lost 0 bases and 4 bases, in that order; junction bases with no gene match: 11. The CDR3 spans 16 residues. Germline CDR1 and CDR2: DFQATT and SNEGSKA (reference sequence). DNA of the CDR3: TGCAGTGCTAGAGAGGACCACGGGTCAGGGGGCACTGAAGCTTTCTTT. Its translation: CSAREDHGSGGTEAFF.

The CDR3 protein is CASSMGSISGSDEQYF. The CDR3 nucleotides are TGTGCCAGTAGTATGGGATCAATTAGCGGGAGCGACGAGCAGTACTTC. The rearrangement links TRBV19 to TRBJ2-7, with 9 bases that match TRBD2. This CDR3 spans 16 amino acids. V dropped 3 bases and J dropped 5; count of bases not matched to a gene: 11. CDR1 is LNHDA, CDR2 SQIVND, per germline (reference sequence).

This clonotype has only a few counts. The chain couples TRBV20-1 to TRBJ2-7; 8 nucleotides agree with TRBD1. Germline V gives CDR1 DFQATT, CDR2 SNEGSKA (reference sequence). The CDR3 runs 13 residues. J lost 5 bases, V lost 2 bases, and 5 bases had no gene match. Here the CDR3 DNA reads TGCAGTGCTAGAATGACAGGGGTCCACGAGCAGTACTTC. It yields the protein CSARMTGVHEQYF.

The J gene is TRBJ1-2, the V gene TRBV28; no firm D call. This CDR3 spans 14 amino acids. Germline CDR1 MDHEN, CDR2 SYDVKM. V was shortened by 5 bases and J by 9 bases, with 19 bases between the two germline ends. The CDR3 region has the DNA TGTGCCAGCAGTCCCCCGACCCGAGCGGGGAGCTACACCTTC. This sequence encodes CASSPPTRAGSYTF.

This rearrangement joins TRBV6-5 to TRBJ1-2, with 9 bases matching TRBD1. The junction had 2 bases not matched to a gene; V was cut back by 2 bases and J by 4 bases. Germline V gives CDR1 MNHEY, CDR2 SVGAGI. This CDR3 has 14 residues. The CDR3 protein is CASSYQGQGYGYTF. Here the CDR3 DNA reads TGTGCCAGCAGTTACCAGGGACAGGGCTATGGCTACACCTTC.

In this sample, this clonotype turned up once. The genes are TRBV6-1 and TRBJ2-7; D is possibly TRBD1 (6 bases). Trimming took 10 bases from V and 2 from J, leaving 12 bases between them. CDR3 size: 12 residues. Germline lookup yields CDR1 MNHNS and CDR2 SASEGT. CDR3 loop: CAIQGSPYEQYF. The CDR3 DNA reads TGTGCCATCCAGGGGTCCCCCTACGAGCAGTACTTC.

The V gene is TRBV2, the J gene TRBJ1-1, with D unresolved. Germline V gene data show CDR1 as SNHLY and CDR2 as FYNNEI. The CDR3 sequence is 13 residues long. V lost 8 bases, J lost 0 bases, and 10 bases lay in between. The CDR3 is CASRQEVNTEAFF. CDR3 sequence (DNA): TGTGCCAGCCGGCAGGAGGTGAACACTGAAGCTTTCTTT.

This chain uses TRBV30 with TRBJ1-6; a weak D match, TRBD1 (5 bases). This CDR3 contains 14 residues. V gave up 3 bases and J gave up 7 bases, with 13 bases separating them. In germline, CDR1 is GTSNPN, CDR2 SVGIG (reference sequence). The CDR3 sequence is CAWRRGLRNSPLHF. For the CDR3, the DNA is TGTGCCTGGAGGAGGGGTTTAAGGAATTCACCCCTCCACTTT. Drawing the rest from reference TRBV30 and TRBJ1-6, the complete variable domain is SQTIHQWPATLVQPVGSPLSLECTVEGTSNPNLYWYRQAAGRGLQLLFYSVGIGQISSEVPQNLSASRPQDRQFILSSKKLLLSDSGFYLCAWRRGLRNSPLHFGNGTRLTVT.

This clonotype showed up just a few times. V is TRBV20-1 and J is TRBJ1-2; no reliable D call. Trimming pared 1 base from V and 8 bases from J, leaving 14 bases between. CDR3 length: 13 amino acids. Germline V gives CDR1 DFQATT, CDR2 SNEGSKA (reference sequence). The CDR3 loop is CSARGPKVLGYTF. The CDR3 DNA follows: TGCAGTGCTAGAGGCCCCAAGGTGTTGGGCTACACCTTC.

This clonotype showed up just a few times. This chain uses TRBV20-1 with TRBJ1-1; D uncertain. The CDR3 extends over 13 amino acids. Deletions cut 0 bases from V and 11 bases from J, with 16 bases between. Germline CDR1 is DFQATT and CDR2 is SNEGSKA (reference sequence). The CDR3 DNA reads TGCAGTGCTAGAGATCCACAAAAGACGAAGGCTTTCTTT. Translation gives CSARDPQKTKAFF.

This clonotype was counted a single time. The V call is TRBV12-3 or TRBV12-4, the J call TRBJ2-1, with D hard to call. This CDR3 contains 12 residues. With 6 bases removed from V and 0 bases from J, the gap between germline ends came to 3 bases. The chain's CDR3 is CASRYSYNEQFF. In nucleotides, the CDR3 is TGTGCCAGCAGATACTCCTACAATGAGCAGTTCTTC.

V gene TRBV6-2 or TRBV6-3 combines with J gene TRBJ2-2, with TRBD2 matching over 13 bases. Per the germline V gene, CDR1 is MNHEY and CDR2 is SVGEGT. The CDR3 spans 15 residues. Trimming removed 4 bases from V and 7 bases from J; junction bases left unmatched: 3. Written as DNA, the CDR3 is TGTGCCAGCAGTTGGACTAGCGGGAGAAACGGGGAGCTGTTTTTT. Its translation: CASSWTSGRNGELFF.